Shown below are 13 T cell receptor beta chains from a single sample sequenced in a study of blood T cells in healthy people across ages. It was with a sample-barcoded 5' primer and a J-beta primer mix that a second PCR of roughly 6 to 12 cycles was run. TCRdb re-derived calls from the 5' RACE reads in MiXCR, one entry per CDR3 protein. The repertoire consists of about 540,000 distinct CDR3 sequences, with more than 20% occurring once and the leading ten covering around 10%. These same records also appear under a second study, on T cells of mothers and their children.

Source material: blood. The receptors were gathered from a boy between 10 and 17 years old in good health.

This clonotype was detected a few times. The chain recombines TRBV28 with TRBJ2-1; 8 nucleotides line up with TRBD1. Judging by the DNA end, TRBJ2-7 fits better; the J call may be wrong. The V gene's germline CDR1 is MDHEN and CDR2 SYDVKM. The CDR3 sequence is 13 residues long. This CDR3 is CASKDRATYEQYF. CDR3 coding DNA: TGTGCCAGCAAGGACAGGGCCACCTACGAGCAGTACTTC.

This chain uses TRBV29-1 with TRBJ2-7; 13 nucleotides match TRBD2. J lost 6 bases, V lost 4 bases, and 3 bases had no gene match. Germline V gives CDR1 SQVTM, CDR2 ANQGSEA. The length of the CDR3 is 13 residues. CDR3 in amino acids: CSVGTSGSLEQYF. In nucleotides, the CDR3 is TGCAGCGTTGGGACTAGCGGGAGTCTCGAGCAGTACTTC.

The CDR3 region is CASSVGQGARFDGYTF. CDR3 in DNA: TGCGCCAGCAGCGTGGGACAGGGGGCGCGGTTTGATGGCTACACCTTC. This sequence joins TRBV5-1 and TRBJ1-2; 12 bases fit TRBD1. Germline CDR1 SGHRS, CDR2 YFSETQ. The CDR3 extends over 16 amino acids. V was clipped by 4 bases and J by 6 bases; unmatched bases: 10.

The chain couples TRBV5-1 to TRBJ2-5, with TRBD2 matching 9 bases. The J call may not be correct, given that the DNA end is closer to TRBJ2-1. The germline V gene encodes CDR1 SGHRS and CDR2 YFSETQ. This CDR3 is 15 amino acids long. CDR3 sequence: CASSMELAGRNEQFF. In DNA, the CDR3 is TGCGCCAGCAGCATGGAGCTAGCGGGACGCAATGAGCAGTTCTTC.

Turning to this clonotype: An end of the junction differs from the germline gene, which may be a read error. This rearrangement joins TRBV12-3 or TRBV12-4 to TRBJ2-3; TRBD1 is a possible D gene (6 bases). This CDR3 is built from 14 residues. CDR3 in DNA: TGTGCCAGCAGTTTCGCGGACAGCACGGATACGCAGTATTTT. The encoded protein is CASSFADSTDTQYF.

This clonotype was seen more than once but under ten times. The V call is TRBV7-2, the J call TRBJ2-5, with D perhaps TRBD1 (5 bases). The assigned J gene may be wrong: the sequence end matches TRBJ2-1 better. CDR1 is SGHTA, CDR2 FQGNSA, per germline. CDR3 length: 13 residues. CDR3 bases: TGTGCCAGCAGCTTAAACAGGATCAATGAGCAGTTCTTC. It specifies CASSLNRINEQFF.

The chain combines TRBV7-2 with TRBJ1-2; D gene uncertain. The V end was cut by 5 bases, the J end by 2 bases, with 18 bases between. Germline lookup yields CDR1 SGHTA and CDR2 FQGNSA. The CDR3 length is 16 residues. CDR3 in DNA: TGTGCCAGCAGCCCATCCCCCCCAGACGGAAACTATGGCTACACCTTC. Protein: CASSPSPPDGNYGYTF.

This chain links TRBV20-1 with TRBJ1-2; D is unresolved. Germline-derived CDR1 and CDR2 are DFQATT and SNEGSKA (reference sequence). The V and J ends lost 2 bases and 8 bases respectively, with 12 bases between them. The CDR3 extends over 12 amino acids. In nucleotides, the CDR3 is TGCAGTGCTAGACGGGCCTTAACGGGCTACACCTTC. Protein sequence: CSARRALTGYTF.

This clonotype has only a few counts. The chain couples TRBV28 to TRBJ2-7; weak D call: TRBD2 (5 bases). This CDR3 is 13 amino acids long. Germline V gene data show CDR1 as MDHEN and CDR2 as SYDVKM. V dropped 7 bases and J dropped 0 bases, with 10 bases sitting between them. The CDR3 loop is CASTEGYSYEQYF. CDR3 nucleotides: TGTGCCAGCACTGAGGGTTACTCCTACGAGCAGTACTTC.

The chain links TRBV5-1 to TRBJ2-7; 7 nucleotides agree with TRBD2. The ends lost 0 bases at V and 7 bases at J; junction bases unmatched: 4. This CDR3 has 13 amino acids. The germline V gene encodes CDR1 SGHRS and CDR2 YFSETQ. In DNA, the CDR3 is TGCGCCAGCAGCTTGGGAGAGGGAGGGGAGCAGTACTTC. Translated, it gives CASSLGEGGEQYF.

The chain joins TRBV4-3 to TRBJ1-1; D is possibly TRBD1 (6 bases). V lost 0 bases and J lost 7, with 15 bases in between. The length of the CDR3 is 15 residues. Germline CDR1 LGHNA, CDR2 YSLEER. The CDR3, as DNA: TGCGCCAGCAGCCAAGATGGGGGGGCGCTGAATGAAGCTTTCTTT. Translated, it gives CASSQDGGALNEAFF.

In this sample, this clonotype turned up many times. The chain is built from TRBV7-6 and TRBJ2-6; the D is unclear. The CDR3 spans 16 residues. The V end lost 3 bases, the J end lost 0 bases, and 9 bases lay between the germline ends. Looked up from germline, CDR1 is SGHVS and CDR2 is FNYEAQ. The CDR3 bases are TGTGCCAGCAGCTTGGGCGCCTACTCTGGGGCCAACGTCCTGACTTTC. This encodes CASSLGAYSGANVLTF. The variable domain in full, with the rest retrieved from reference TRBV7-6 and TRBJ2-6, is GAGVSQSPRYKVTKRGQDVALRCDPISGHVSLYWYRQALGQGPEFLTYFNYEAQQDKSGLPNDRFSAERPEGSISTLTIQRTEQRDSAMYRCASSLGAYSGANVLTFGAGSRLTVL.

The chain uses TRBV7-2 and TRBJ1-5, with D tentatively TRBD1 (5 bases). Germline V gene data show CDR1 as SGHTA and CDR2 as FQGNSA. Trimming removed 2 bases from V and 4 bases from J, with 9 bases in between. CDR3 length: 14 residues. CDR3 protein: CASSLRGTNQPQHF. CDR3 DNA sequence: TGTGCCAGCAGCTTACGGGGGACGAATCAGCCCCAGCATTTT.